The rows below give T cell receptor beta chains drawn from one sample of a study of CD8 T cells in ankylosing spondylitis. TCRdb redid the calling of the 5' RACE reads with MiXCR, one entry per CDR3 protein. The profile covers roughly 230,000 distinct CDR3 sequences, with around 8% appearing a single time and around 5.1% taken by the ten largest. The sample consisted of blood, either unsorted or a sorted T cell fraction (not recorded which). These receptors were taken from a female donor with ankylosing spondylitis or in good health (not recorded which). Each CDR3 is given with its conserved first and last residue. A D gene is named only where the DNA matches it firmly. Clone size, where shown, is once, few, many, or a class for clones that have expanded.

j_gene | abundance | d_gene | v_gene | CDR3nt | CDR3aa
TRBJ2-1 | many | TRBD2 | TRBV19 | TGTGCCAGTAGTATGATGTGGTTGCGGGAGGGCCGTTTTGGCAATGAGCAGTTCTTC | CASSMMWLREGRFGNEQFF
TRBJ2-1 | many | TRBD2 | TRBV5-1 | TGCGCCAGCTCCGAACTAGCGGGAGTGAATGAGCAGTTCTTC | CASSELAGVNEQFF
TRBJ1-4 | many | TRBD1 | TRBV7-2 | TGTGCCAGCAAACAGGGGGCAAATGAAAAACTGTTTTTT | CASKQGANEKLFF
TRBJ2-1 | many | TRBD2 | TRBV20-1 | TGCAGTGCTTGGGGGGGAAGCTCCTACAATGAGCAGTTCTTC | CSAWGGSSYNEQFF
TRBJ1-6 | many | - | TRBV7-9 | TGTGCCAGCAGCCTCGATAATTCACCCCTCCACTTT | CASSLDNSPLHF
TRBJ2-7 | - | - | TRBV2 | TGTGCCAGCAGTTTTGGCTACACTAAAGGCTACGAGCAGTACTTC | CASSFGYTKGYEQYF
TRBJ2-5 | many | - | TRBV5-1 | TGCGCCAGCAGCTTGGGAGGACTGGAGACCCAGTACTTC | CASSLGGLETQYF
TRBJ2-7 | many | TRBD1 | TRBV27 | TGTGCCACTTCGGACAGGGGAGCCTACGAGCAGTACTTC | CATSDRGAYEQYF
TRBJ2-5 | many | - | TRBV15 | TGTGCCACCAGCAGAGATCCCGGGGAGGCCCAGTACTTC | CATSRDPGEAQYF
TRBJ2-7 | many | - | TRBV18 | TGTGCCAGCTCACCGCCCCAGGGGTACGAGCAGTACTTC | CASSPPQGYEQYF
TRBJ1-3 | few | TRBD1 | TRBV7-2 | TGTGCCAGCAGCGTTTACCCGGGACAGGGTGAAAACACCATATATTTT | CASSVYPGQGENTIYF
TRBJ1-1 | many | - | TRBV4-2 | TGTGCCAGCAGCCAAGATCGGGGGGTGACACGTGGGGCTTTCTTT | CASSQDRGVTRGAFF
TRBJ1-1 | many | - | TRBV29-1 | TGCAGCGCCGAAGACGCAGTGAACACTGAAGCTTTCTTT | CSAEDAVNTEAFF
TRBJ2-3 | many | - | TRBV5-1 | TGCGCCAGCACCCTGGTAGGTGTCACAGATACGCAGTATTTT | CASTLVGVTDTQYF
TRBJ2-7 | many | - | TRBV7-2 | TGTGCCAGCAGTAGACAGTCGACCTACGAGCAGTACTTC | CASSRQSTYEQYF
TRBJ2-1 | many | TRBD2 | TRBV18 | TGTGCCAGCTCACCATCCTGGGGGACTAGCGGTATTCTTAAGTCCTACAATGAGCAGTTCTTC | CASSPSWGTSGILKSYNEQFF
TRBJ2-3 | many | - | TRBV20-1 | TGCAGTGCTAGAGATAAGGCCTTAATCTCAGATACGCAGTATTTT | CSARDKALISDTQYF
TRBJ2-1 | many | - | TRBV6-2/TRBV6-3 | TGTGCCAGCAGTTACTCCACGGGGTTTGGGGAGCAGTTCTTC | CASSYSTGFGEQFF
TRBJ2-7 | many | - | TRBV5-1 | TGCGCCAGCAGCTTGGGTACTGACTACGAGCAGTACTTC | CASSLGTDYEQYF
TRBJ2-5 | many | - | TRBV20-1 | TGCAGTGCTAGAGATTGGGATCAAGAGACCCAGTACTTC | CSARDWDQETQYF
TRBJ2-1 | many | - | TRBV9 | TGTGCCAGCAGCGTAGGTACAGAGAATGAGCAGTTCTTC | CASSVGTENEQFF
TRBJ2-1 | many | - | TRBV5-4 | TGTGCCAGCAGCTTGGTTGGACTTACCCACAATGAGCAGTTCTTC | CASSLVGLTHNEQFF